This TCR beta chain was captured in a study of T cells in Graves' hyperthyroidism and ophthalmopathy. Whole-study findings and limits: Ophthalmopathy prediction by the model preceded onset by a median roughly 6 months.

Ophthalmopathy patients had moderate-to-severe active disease, CAS ≥3, NOSPECS ≥4, and disease duration under 3 months. The diagnoses drew upon clinical symptoms, serum thyroxine and TRAb, thyroid ultrasound and orbital computed tomography. This clonotype has a count of ten or more. Antigen: not known. Template material for amplifying TCR beta CDR3 regions consisted of RNA transcripts. First-round RT-PCR of the TCR CDR3 relied on the HTBI primer set. A single record per CDR3 protein comes from TCRdb applying MiXCR to the multiplex PCR reads. Of about 380,000 distinct CDR3 sequences in the sample, more than 14% were seen once. Source material: blood. This receptor was obtained from a woman under 40 with Graves' ophthalmopathy.

CDR3 amino acids: CASSQRGGGVQETQYF. DNA for the CDR3: TGTGCCAGCAGCCAACGGGGCGGGGGCGTACAAGAGACCCAGTACTTC. This rearrangement joins TRBV3-1 to TRBJ2-5, with D perhaps TRBD2 (7 bases). The V gene's germline CDR1 is LGHDT and CDR2 YNNKEL (reference sequence). Deletions cut 2 bases from V and 2 bases from J, with 15 bases between. The CDR3 has 16 amino acids.